Listed below are T cell receptor beta chains from one sample, sequenced in a study of Ad26.COV2.S vaccination and SARS-CoV-2 variants. Measured with immunoSEQ multiplex PCR; TCRdb has only the in-frame clones, and not every one. Of approximately 400,000 clones in the sample, around 82% were seen once. The material sequenced was peripheral blood, taken in a trial of Ad26.COV2.S vaccine versus placebo. Receptors were obtained from a person aged 18-60 years who received the Ad26.COV2.S COVID-19 vaccine or a placebo. CDR3s include the opening cysteine and the closing phenylalanine or tryptophan. The D gene is left open where the match is weak. Clone size, where shown, is once, few, many, or a class for clones that have expanded.

CDR3aa: CASRPGQGGNYGYTF; CDR3nt: TGCGCCAGCAGGCCGGGACAGGGGGGTAACTATGGCTACACCTTC; abundance: .; d_gene: TRBD1; j_gene: TRBJ1-2; v_gene: TRBV5-1
CDR3aa: CASSPTGGVGTGELFF; CDR3nt: TGTGCCAGCAGCCCGACAGGGGGCGTCGGTACCGGGGAGCTGTTTTTT; abundance: .; d_gene: TRBD1; j_gene: TRBJ2-2; v_gene: TRBV7-7
CDR3aa: CASSPSFLDREVNYGYTF; CDR3nt: TGTGCCAGCAGCCCCTCGTTCCTGGACAGGGAGGTTAACTATGGCTACACCTTC; abundance: .; d_gene: TRBD1; j_gene: TRBJ1-2; v_gene: TRBV13
CDR3aa: CASSLGYLAGPKNIQYF; CDR3nt: TGTGCCAGCAGCTTAGGTTACTTGGCAGGACCCAAAAACATTCAGTACTTC; abundance: .; d_gene: .; j_gene: TRBJ2-4; v_gene: TRBV7-2
CDR3aa: CASSDRGDSPLHF; CDR3nt: TGTGCCAGCTCAGATAGGGGGGATTCACCCCTCCACTTT; abundance: .; d_gene: .; j_gene: TRBJ1-6; v_gene: TRBV18
CDR3aa: CASSISTGGNTIYF; CDR3nt: TGTGCCAGCAGCATCTCGACAGGCGGAAACACCATATATTTT; abundance: .; d_gene: .; j_gene: TRBJ1-3; v_gene: TRBV7-2
CDR3aa: CASSLRAGPEAFF; CDR3nt: TGTGCCAGCAGCTTAAGGGCAGGGCCTGAAGCTTTCTTT; abundance: .; d_gene: .; j_gene: TRBJ1-1; v_gene: TRBV7-3
CDR3aa: CASSLGGHPPYEQYF; CDR3nt: TGTGCCAGCAGCTTAGGAGGACATCCGCCCTACGAGCAGTACTTC; abundance: .; d_gene: .; j_gene: TRBJ2-7; v_gene: TRBV7-2
CDR3aa: CASSLGQRLNTEAFF; CDR3nt: TGCGCCAGCAGCCTGGGACAGCGACTGAACACTGAAGCTTTCTTT; abundance: .; d_gene: TRBD1; j_gene: TRBJ1-1; v_gene: TRBV5-1
CDR3aa: CATVPIGATEAFF; CDR3nt: TGTGCCACAGTTCCCATCGGTGCCACTGAAGCTTTCTTT; abundance: .; d_gene: .; j_gene: TRBJ1-1; v_gene: TRBV27
CDR3aa: CASNPSGGAVEQFF; CDR3nt: TGTGCCAGCAACCCTAGCGGGGGGGCAGTTGAGCAGTTCTTC; abundance: once; d_gene: TRBD2; j_gene: TRBJ2-1; v_gene: TRBV13
CDR3aa: CASSTGTSGTHEQFF; CDR3nt: TGTGCCAGCAGCACCGGGACTAGCGGAACCCATGAGCAGTTCTTC; abundance: .; d_gene: TRBD2; j_gene: TRBJ2-1; v_gene: TRBV11-1
CDR3aa: CASGLVLARGAPNQPQHF; CDR3nt: TGTGCTAGTGGTTTGGTACTGGCCCGGGGGGCCCCCAATCAGCCCCAGCATTTT; abundance: .; d_gene: .; j_gene: TRBJ1-5; v_gene: TRBV12-5
CDR3aa: CASSIRGPEAFF; CDR3nt: TGCGCCAGCAGCATCCGGGGGCCCGAAGCTTTCTTT; abundance: .; d_gene: .; j_gene: TRBJ1-1; v_gene: TRBV5-1
CDR3aa: CASSGLAGGRNEQFF; CDR3nt: TGTGCCAGCAGCGGACTAGCGGGGGGGCGAAATGAGCAGTTCTTC; abundance: .; d_gene: TRBD2; j_gene: TRBJ2-1; v_gene: TRBV5-4
CDR3aa: CASSAAGGAGNTIYF; CDR3nt: TGTGCCAGCAGTGCGGCGGGGGGGGCCGGAAACACCATATATTTT; abundance: .; d_gene: .; j_gene: TRBJ1-3; v_gene: TRBV6-6
CDR3aa: CASSVDGQGIYGYTF; CDR3nt: TGTGCCAGCAGCGTAGACGGACAGGGAATTTATGGCTACACCTTC; abundance: .; d_gene: TRBD1; j_gene: TRBJ1-2; v_gene: TRBV9
CDR3aa: CASSPGDRSSYEQYF; CDR3nt: TGTGCCAGCTCACCAGGGGACAGGAGCTCCTACGAGCAGTACTTC; abundance: .; d_gene: TRBD1; j_gene: TRBJ2-7; v_gene: TRBV18
CDR3aa: CASSVDPGNTIYF; CDR3nt: TGTGCCAGCAGCGTAGATCCTGGAAACACCATATATTTT; abundance: few; d_gene: .; j_gene: TRBJ1-3; v_gene: TRBV9
CDR3aa: CASSSSRSYEQYF; CDR3nt: TGTGCCAGCAGCTCGTCCAGATCCTACGAGCAGTACTTC; abundance: .; d_gene: .; j_gene: TRBJ2-7; v_gene: TRBV7-9
CDR3aa: CASSESHARVYHEQYF; CDR3nt: TGTGCCAGCAGTGAATCCCATGCCAGGGTATACCACGAGCAGTACTTC; abundance: .; d_gene: .; j_gene: TRBJ2-7; v_gene: TRBV6-1
CDR3aa: CANLMTGPLFIGNQPQHF; CDR3nt: TGTGCCAACTTAATGACCGGGCCCCTTTTTATCGGCAATCAGCCCCAGCATTTT; abundance: .; d_gene: .; j_gene: TRBJ1-5; v_gene: TRBV27
CDR3aa: CASSVRGQSSEAFF; CDR3nt: TGCGCCAGCAGTGTCAGGGGGCAGAGTTCCGAAGCTTTCTTT; abundance: once; d_gene: TRBD1; j_gene: TRBJ1-1; v_gene: TRBV10-1
CDR3aa: CASSGDTRWLRGLFF; CDR3nt: TGTGCCAGCAGTGGGGACACCCGGTGGCTTCGGGGACTGTTTTTT; abundance: few; d_gene: .; j_gene: TRBJ1-4; v_gene: TRBV2
CDR3aa: CASSYTGVEQYF; CDR3nt: TGTGCCAGCAGTTACACAGGGGTCGAGCAGTACTTC; abundance: .; d_gene: TRBD1; j_gene: TRBJ2-7; v_gene: TRBV3-1/TRBV3-2
CDR3aa: CATSRVSRSNQPQHF; CDR3nt: TGTGCCACCAGTCGAGTCAGCCGTAGCAATCAGCCCCAGCATTTT; abundance: .; d_gene: .; j_gene: TRBJ1-5; v_gene: TRBV15
CDR3aa: CASSPWRGRGRTGELFF; CDR3nt: TGCGCCAGCAGCCCTTGGAGGGGCAGGGGGCGAACCGGGGAGCTGTTTTTT; abundance: .; d_gene: TRBD1; j_gene: TRBJ2-2; v_gene: TRBV5-1
CDR3aa: CASSYSVYEQFF; CDR3nt: TGTGCCAGCAGTTACTCGGTCTATGAGCAGTTCTTC; abundance: .; d_gene: .; j_gene: TRBJ2-1; v_gene: TRBV6-6
CDR3aa: CASSQGPTGELFF; CDR3nt: TGTGCCAGCAGCCAAGGTCCTACCGGGGAGCTGTTTTTT; abundance: once; d_gene: .; j_gene: TRBJ2-2; v_gene: TRBV3-1/TRBV3-2
CDR3aa: CASRLGPEQYF; CDR3nt: TGTGCCAGCAGACTAGGACCCGAGCAGTACTTC; abundance: .; d_gene: .; j_gene: TRBJ2-7; v_gene: TRBV3-1/TRBV3-2
CDR3aa: CASSQEGEAGELFF; CDR3nt: TGTGCCAGCAGCCAAGAAGGGGAGGCCGGGGAGCTGTTTTTT; abundance: .; d_gene: .; j_gene: TRBJ2-2; v_gene: TRBV3-1/TRBV3-2
CDR3aa: CASSKGGNYGYTF; CDR3nt: TGTGCCAGCAGTAAGGGGGGAAACTATGGCTACACCTTC; abundance: .; d_gene: .; j_gene: TRBJ1-2; v_gene: TRBV27
CDR3aa: CASSQDNRIIVEKLFF; CDR3nt: TGTGCCAGCAGCCAAGATAACAGGATTATTGTAGAAAAACTGTTTTTT; abundance: .; d_gene: .; j_gene: TRBJ1-4; v_gene: TRBV4-2
CDR3aa: CASSLRVTEPQHF; CDR3nt: TGTGCCAGCAGTCTCAGGGTTACGGAGCCCCAGCATTTT; abundance: .; d_gene: .; j_gene: TRBJ1-5; v_gene: TRBV27
CDR3aa: CASSSTIGNQPQHF; CDR3nt: TGTGCCAGCAGCTCAACAATTGGCAATCAGCCCCAGCATTTT; abundance: once; d_gene: .; j_gene: TRBJ1-5; v_gene: TRBV7-2
CDR3aa: CASTPPGGGTQYF; CDR3nt: TGTGCCAGCACACCACCGGGTGGTGGGACCCAGTACTTC; abundance: .; d_gene: .; j_gene: TRBJ2-5; v_gene: TRBV6-5
CDR3aa: CASTAAGAGEKLFF; CDR3nt: TGTGCCAGCACCGCCGCGGGCGCTGGTGAAAAACTGTTTTTT; abundance: .; d_gene: .; j_gene: TRBJ1-4; v_gene: TRBV6-5
CDR3aa: CASSLDRGRANTGELFF; CDR3nt: TGTGCCAGCAGCTTAGACCGCGGGAGGGCGAACACCGGGGAGCTGTTTTTT; abundance: .; d_gene: TRBD2; j_gene: TRBJ2-2; v_gene: TRBV11-2
CDR3aa: CASSQGSYEQYF; CDR3nt: TGTGCCAGCAGCCAAGGCAGCTACGAGCAGTACTTC; abundance: .; d_gene: .; j_gene: TRBJ2-7; v_gene: TRBV3-1/TRBV3-2
CDR3aa: CASSGGREYGLFTSPLHF; CDR3nt: TGTGCCAGCAGCGGGGGACGCGAATATGGCCTCTTCACTTCACCCCTCCACTTT; abundance: .; d_gene: .; j_gene: TRBJ1-6; v_gene: TRBV6-2/TRBV6-3
CDR3aa: CASRQRYYEQYF; CDR3nt: TGTGCCAGCAGGCAGCGTTACTACGAGCAGTACTTC; abundance: .; d_gene: .; j_gene: TRBJ2-7; v_gene: TRBV12-3/TRBV12-4
CDR3aa: CASSPPGRGVAEAFF; CDR3nt: TGTGCCAGCTCACCCCCGGGAAGGGGCGTTGCTGAAGCTTTCTTT; abundance: .; d_gene: .; j_gene: TRBJ1-1; v_gene: TRBV18
CDR3aa: CASTSGNTEAFF; CDR3nt: TGTGCCAGCACCTCGGGAAACACTGAAGCTTTCTTT; abundance: once; d_gene: .; j_gene: TRBJ1-1; v_gene: TRBV12-3/TRBV12-4
CDR3aa: CASSPPGLARSSEQYF; CDR3nt: TGTGCCAGCAGTCCTCCGGGACTAGCGAGATCGTCGGAGCAGTACTTC; abundance: .; d_gene: TRBD2; j_gene: TRBJ2-7; v_gene: TRBV11-2
CDR3aa: CASSDSIKAGGPFSYNEQFF; CDR3nt: TGTGCCAGCAGTGACTCGATAAAAGCGGGGGGCCCCTTCTCCTACAATGAGCAGTTCTTC; abundance: .; d_gene: TRBD2; j_gene: TRBJ2-1; v_gene: TRBV6-4